The clone carrying this TCR beta chain was observed a few times. V trimming: 5 bases; J trimming: 3 bases; junction bases outside the gene matches: 7. The germline CDR1 and CDR2 sequences are SQVTM and ANQGSEA. The CDR3 length is 14 residues. TCRdb keeps only in-frame clones here, not all; method: immunoSEQ multiplex PCR. Of about 74,000 clones in the sample, more than 70% were seen once. The data originate from a study of OX40 agonist ivuxolimab in advanced cancers. This chain connects TRBV29-1 to TRBJ2-5, with 9 bases lining up with TRBD1. This sequence originates from an adult with an advanced solid tumor such as melanoma, head and neck, liver or kidney cancer. Source: CD4+ or CD8+ T cells sorted from blood, taken in a trial of the OX40 agonist ivuxolimab. CDR3 coding DNA: TGCAGCGTTAGTCGACAGGGGGGAGAAGAGACCCAGTACTTC. Translation: CSVSRQGGEETQYF. Combining the CDR3 with reference TRBV29-1 and TRBJ2-5 gives the whole variable domain SAVISQKPSRDICQRGTSLTIQCQVDSQVTMMFWYRQQPGQSLTLIATANQGSEATYESGFVIDKFPISRPNLTFSTLTVSNMSPEDSSIYLCSVSRQGGEETQYFGPGTRLLVL.